The 19 T cell receptor beta chains in this list originate from one sample, sequenced in a study of blood T cell repertoires in COVID-19 (dated by TCRdb to about 2020). The library was prepared using the immunoSEQ multiplex PCR assay. The table comes from immuneACCESS by way of TCRdb, which keeps in-frame sequences with V and J called. Part of the clones is missing from these tables; in studies checked, under half for an unresolved V gene and the rest for unknown reasons. In all, the sample holds 200,000 or so clones, and over 80% of those were seen once. The ten largest make up 3.7% of the sample. The sequencing input was PBMCs or T cells enriched from blood (not recorded which). Receptors originate from a woman in her 30s who had been exposed to COVID-19.

This clone has a single count. CDR3 region: CASSKKGSGRFTYEQYF. CDR3 nucleotides: TGTGCCAGCAGCAAAAAAGGTAGCGGGAGGTTTACCTACGAGCAGTACTTC. The V and J genes are TRBV3-1 (or the pseudogene TRBV3-2) and TRBJ2-7; TRBD2 agrees at 10 bases. Unmatched junction bases numbered 12, after V lost 5 bases and J lost 2 bases. CDR1 and CDR2 from the germline V gene are LGHDT and YNNKEL (reference sequence). This CDR3 spans 17 amino acids.

The J gene is TRBJ1-5, the V gene TRBV7-9; possibly TRBD1 for D (5 bases). This CDR3 is built from 15 residues. The V and J ends lost 5 bases and 0 bases respectively, with 11 bases between them. Germline CDR1 reads SEHNR; CDR2 reads FQNEAQ (reference sequence). CDR3 bases: TGTGCCAGCAGCGGTGACAGAAATAGCAATCAGCCCCAGCATTTT. Amino acid sequence: CASSGDRNSNQPQHF. Using reference TRBV7-9 and TRBJ1-5 for the parts outside the CDR3, the full variable domain is DTGVSQNPRHKITKRGQNVTFRCDPISEHNRLYWYRQTLGQGPEFLTYFQNEAQLEKSRLLSDRFSAERPKGSFSTLEIQRTEQGDSAMYLCASSGDRNSNQPQHFGDGTRLSIL.

The genes are TRBV12-3 or TRBV12-4 and TRBJ2-7, with D uncertain. This CDR3 comprises 13 residues. Between the trimmed V and J ends, which lost 5 bases and 6 bases, there was a span of 14 bases. This CDR3 is CASSPGLVREQYF. DNA for the CDR3: TGTGCCAGCAGTCCCGGGTTGGTCCGCGAGCAGTACTTC.

The DNA for the CDR3 is TGTGCCAGCAGCCAAGATCCACAGGGCTACTATGGCTACACCTTC. It is translated as CASSQDPQGYYGYTF. The V and J genes are TRBV3-1 (or the pseudogene TRBV3-2) and TRBJ1-2; maybe TRBD1 (6 bases). The CDR3 consists of 15 residues. Germline CDR1 reads LGHDT; CDR2 reads YNNKEL (reference sequence). Deletions cut 0 bases from V and 3 bases from J, with 11 bases between.

This clone was seen a single time. V and J are TRBV30 and TRBJ1-1; perhaps TRBD1 as D (5 bases). Germline lookup yields CDR1 GTSNPN and CDR2 SVGIG (reference sequence). The length of the CDR3 is 16 residues. V was cut by 3 bases and J by 4 bases, with 21 bases left in between. CDR3 sequence reads: CAWRSLLGRGGTEAFF. In DNA form, the CDR3 reads TGTGCCTGGAGATCCTTGCTGGGGCGCGGTGGCACTGAAGCTTTCTTT.

For the CDR3, the DNA is TGTGCCATCAGTGAAGGGGACAGGGGGAAGTCGAAAGATACGCAGTATTTT. The encoded protein is CAISEGDRGKSKDTQYF. The chain carries TRBV10-3 and TRBJ2-3, with TRBD1 identical over 11 bases. In germline, CDR1 is ENHRY, CDR2 SYGVKD. CDR3 length equals 17 residues. Unmatched junction bases numbered 10, after V lost 3 bases and J lost 5 bases.

J is TRBJ1-1 and V is TRBV4-1; 7 positions match TRBD1. J gave up 1 base and V 2 bases, and 4 bases lay outside the gene matches. The germline CDR1 and CDR2 sequences are MGHRA and YSYEKL. This CDR3 has 15 amino acids. As DNA, the CDR3 is TGCGCCAGCAGCCAAAGGGGGCATACGAACACTGAAGCTTTCTTT. Translation gives CASSQRGHTNTEAFF.

The chain recombines TRBV19 with TRBJ1-5; D might be TRBD1 (5 bases). There are 13 residues in the CDR3. V dropped 10 bases and J dropped 2 bases, with 12 bases sitting between them. The germline CDR1 and CDR2 sequences are LNHDA and SQIVND (reference sequence). Here the CDR3 DNA reads TGTGCCACTGCGGACACGGGCAATCAGCCCCAGCATTTT. Its translation: CATADTGNQPQHF. The full variable domain, in which reference TRBV19 and TRBJ1-5 provide the parts outside the CDR3, is DGGITQSPKYLFRKEGQNVTLSCEQNLNHDAMYWYRQDPGQGLRLIYYSQIVNDFQKGDIAEGYSVSREKKESFPLTVTSAQKNPTAFYLCATADTGNQPQHFGDGTRLSIL.

The genes are TRBV6-5 and TRBJ1-6; a weak D match, TRBD1 (6 bases). CDR3 length: 16 residues. Trimming pared 3 bases from V and 8 bases from J, leaving 17 bases between. CDR1 and CDR2 (germline): MNHEY, SVGAGI. CDR3 sequence (DNA): TGTGCCAGCAGTTATTGGGGGGGCCGGAAGGATTCACCCCTCCACTTT. Translating it yields CASSYWGGRKDSPLHF.

This sequence joins TRBV11-2 and TRBJ1-2; TRBD1 is a possible D gene (6 bases). The CDR3 totals 13 residues. Between the trimmed V and J ends, which lost 1 base and 8 bases, there was a span of 11 bases. Germline lookup yields CDR1 SGHAT and CDR2 FQNNGV. In DNA, the CDR3 is TGTGCCAGCAGCTTAGTGAGGGGGAGCGGCTACACCTTC. Protein: CASSLVRGSGYTF. Combining the CDR3 with reference TRBV11-2 and TRBJ1-2 gives the whole variable domain EAGVAQSPRYKIIEKRQSVAFWCNPISGHATLYWYQQILGQGPKLLIQFQNNGVVDDSQLPKDRFSAERLKGVDSTLKIQPAKLEDSAVYLCASSLVRGSGYTFGSGTRLTVV.

The gene calls are TRBV9 and TRBJ1-1, with a possible D match to TRBD1 (5 bases). The V and J ends lost 0 bases and 5 bases respectively, with 8 bases between them. Germline CDR1 and CDR2: SGDLS and YYNGEE. The CDR3 extends over 13 amino acids. CDR3 sequence reads: CASSVAPGTEAFF. The CDR3 nucleotides read TGTGCCAGCAGCGTAGCCCCAGGGACTGAAGCTTTCTTT.

The gene calls are TRBV3-1 (or the pseudogene TRBV3-2) and TRBJ2-7; TRBD2 matches at 7 bases. This CDR3 comprises 14 residues. Looked up from germline, CDR1 is LGHDT and CDR2 is YNNKEL (reference sequence). V lost 6 bases to trimming and J lost 5 bases; unmatched junction nucleotides: 10. The CDR3 sequence is CASRPRGRSHEQYF. The CDR3 bases are TGTGCCAGCAGACCGCGGGGGAGGTCCCACGAGCAGTACTTC.

J is TRBJ1-6 and V is TRBV7-2, with TRBD1 as a possible D gene (6 bases). The ends were cut back, 0 bases at V and 12 bases at J, with 12 bases in the middle. This CDR3 contains 14 residues. Per germline, CDR1 SGHTA and CDR2 FQGNSA. CDR3 sequence (DNA): TGTGCCAGCAGCTTAGCATCAGGGGATGGACCCCTCCACTTT. Its translation: CASSLASGDGPLHF.

The chain combines TRBV5-1 with TRBJ2-1; D is ambiguous. There are 14 residues in the CDR3. The germline V gene encodes CDR1 SGHRS and CDR2 YFSETQ. V was trimmed by 0 bases and J by 5 bases, leaving 9 bases between them. DNA for the CDR3: TGCGCCAGCAGCTTGGGGGCAGAGAACAATGAGCAGTTCTTC. Translation gives CASSLGAENNEQFF.

The rearrangement joins TRBV13 to TRBJ1-2; D is ambiguous. V was pared by 0 bases and J by 6 bases, with 5 bases between. The CDR3 extends over 12 amino acids. The germline gives CDR1 PRHDT, CDR2 FYEKMQ (reference sequence). The CDR3 sequence: CASSLGADGYTF. The CDR3 DNA sequence: TGTGCCAGCAGCTTAGGGGCGGATGGCTACACCTTC.

The rearrangement links TRBV7-9 to TRBJ1-1; TRBD1 matches at 10 bases. Germline-derived CDR1 and CDR2 are SEHNR and FQNEAQ (reference sequence). The trim removed 5 bases at V and 7 bases at J, leaving 4 bases unmatched. This CDR3 contains 13 residues. CDR3 in DNA: TGTGCCAGCAGCCGGACAGGGGGTGTTGAAGCTTTCTTT. Residues: CASSRTGGVEAFF.

The gene calls are TRBV19 and TRBJ2-4; D not resolved. In germline, CDR1 is LNHDA, CDR2 SQIVND (reference sequence). V was cut by 9 bases and J by 0 bases, with 6 bases left in between. This CDR3 has 12 residues. CDR3 region: CARQLAKNIQYF. In DNA, the CDR3 is TGTGCCAGACAGTTAGCCAAAAACATTCAGTACTTC.

This sequence joins TRBV6-4 and TRBJ2-1; no reliable D call. Trimming left V 5 bases short and J 1 base short, with 9 bases between. CDR3 length: 14 residues. Germline values: CDR1 MRHNA, CDR2 SNTAGT. The CDR3 DNA reads TGTGCCAGCAGTACGGAGAGATCCTACAATGAGCAGTTCTTC. This encodes CASSTERSYNEQFF.

V is TRBV11-3 and J is TRBJ2-5, with D hard to call. The germline gives CDR1 SGHNT, CDR2 YENEEA. Trimming took off 6 bases at V and 5 bases at J, with 13 bases between the two ends. The CDR3 sequence is 13 residues long. CDR3 loop: CASSTGGTETQYF. The CDR3 nucleotides read TGTGCCAGCAGTACGGGTGGTACGGAGACCCAGTACTTC.